This paragraph covers one TCR beta chain sequence. This sample was taken from a study of control samples from healthy donors and cancer patients. Assay: immunoSEQ multiplex PCR; the TCRdb copy retains only in-frame clones and omits some. This table has approximately 100,000 clones, around nine tenths appearing once. Per the germline V gene, CDR1 is SGHTA and CDR2 is FQGTGA. V shed 4 bases and J shed 7 bases, with 17 bases lying between them. The CDR3 loop spans 15 amino acids. The genes are TRBV7-3 and TRBJ2-1; TRBD2 is a possible D gene (7 bases). This receptor was taken from a man aged 60-69 years with lung cancer. Sequenced input: PBMCs. DNA for the CDR3: TGTGCCAGCAGCTCTTCCGGGGGGCGGTTAAATGAGCAGTTCTTC. This codes for CASSSSGGRLNEQFF.